These T cell receptor beta chains were read from a single sample in a study of cytomegalovirus exposure and HLA in healthy donors. Clones were read by immunoSEQ multiplex PCR, and TCRdb kept only the in-frame ones, dropping some. Here the sample spans some 160,000 clones, approximately 82% being singletons. Sequencing input: PBMCs. All receptors come from a man in his fifties in good health and CMV-seropositive. Both conserved end residues are part of each CDR3. The D gene is left open where the match is weak. Only part of the rows carry a size: once, few, many, or a class if the clone is expanded.

d_gene,v_gene,abundance,j_gene,CDR3nt,CDR3aa
.,TRBV9,.,TRBJ1-2,TGTGCCAGCAGCGTATCGGGGGGCTCCCATGGCTACACCTTC,CASSVSGGSHGYTF
.,TRBV5-6,.,TRBJ2-7,TGTGCCAGCAGCGTCCAAGACAGTTCCTACGAGCAGTACTTC,CASSVQDSSYEQYF
TRBD1,TRBV5-1,once,TRBJ2-6,TGCGCCAGCAGCTTGGACAGGGGGAGAGGGGCCAACGTCCTGACTTTC,CASSLDRGRGANVLTF
.,TRBV6-5,many,TRBJ1-1,TGTGCCAGCAGTTACTCCCACGGTGAAGCTTTCTTT,CASSYSHGEAFF
.,TRBV5-1,.,TRBJ1-1,TGCGCCAGCAGCTTAACCGGGACCGCGGGGACTGAAGCTTTCTTT,CASSLTGTAGTEAFF
.,TRBV18,few,TRBJ2-1,TGTGCCAGCTACCGGGTAGAAAGCTCCTACAATGAGCAGTTCTTC,CASYRVESSYNEQFF
.,TRBV15,.,TRBJ1-3,TGTGCCACCAGCGGGGCGGGGGATCTTTTCTCTGGAAACACCATATATTTT,CATSGAGDLFSGNTIYF
.,TRBV5-1,.,TRBJ1-2,TGCGCCAGCAGCCCGCGGGAGGGGTGGGGCTACACCTTC,CASSPREGWGYTF
.,TRBV6-4,.,TRBJ2-1,TGTGCCAGCAGTGACAGTGGGGCAGCTTACAATGAGCAGTTCTTC,CASSDSGAAYNEQFF
.,TRBV19,few,TRBJ1-1,TGTGCCAGTACCTTTAACACTGAAGCTTTCTTT,CASTFNTEAFF
.,TRBV11-2,.,TRBJ2-3,TGTGCCAGCAGCCGCCAAAGGGGAAGCACAGATACGCAGTATTTT,CASSRQRGSTDTQYF
TRBD2,TRBV30,.,TRBJ2-3,TGTGCCTGGAGTACGGGAGGGACTAGCAGCACAGATACGCAGTATTTT,CAWSTGGTSSTDTQYF
TRBD1,TRBV11-2,.,TRBJ2-5,TGTGCTAGCAGCCCTAGGACAGGGGGCGAAGAGACCCAGTACTTC,CASSPRTGGEETQYF
.,TRBV9,.,TRBJ1-6,TGTGCCAGCAGCGTAGAGGCGGGGTTACGTTCACCCCTCCACTTT,CASSVEAGLRSPLHF
TRBD1,TRBV28,.,TRBJ1-2,TGTGCCAGCAGTTCTAGGGGACAGGGCATTTATGGCTACACCTTC,CASSSRGQGIYGYTF
.,TRBV25-1,.,TRBJ2-1,TGTGCCAGCAGTTCAGCGGGTTATGAGCAGTTCTTC,CASSSAGYEQFF
.,TRBV11-2,.,TRBJ2-4,TGTGCCAGCAGCTTAGTACCCGGGACAACCATAGCCAAAAACATTCAGTACTTC,CASSLVPGTTIAKNIQYF
TRBD1,TRBV7-2,.,TRBJ1-2,TGTGCCAGCAGCACCGGACAGGGCCATGGCTACACCTTC,CASSTGQGHGYTF
TRBD2,TRBV27,.,TRBJ2-7,TGTGCCAGCAGCCGGGGGGGCGGGGGGTCCTACGAGCAGTACTTC,CASSRGGGGSYEQYF
TRBD2,TRBV2,.,TRBJ2-2,TGTGCCAGCATGTCTGGCGGGAGATCTTGGTCCGGGGAGCTGTTTTTT,CASMSGGRSWSGELFF
.,TRBV6-5,.,TRBJ1-5,TGTGCCAGCAGTACCCGGACAGGCAATCAGCCCCAGCATTTT,CASSTRTGNQPQHF
.,TRBV5-1,.,TRBJ2-3,TGCGCCAGCAGCTTGTCATCCTTCGGGGACACAGATACGCAGTATTTT,CASSLSSFGDTDTQYF
TRBD1,TRBV7-9,.,TRBJ1-2,TGTGCCAGCAGCTTAACAGGGGAAGGCTACACCTTC,CASSLTGEGYTF
.,TRBV29-1,.,TRBJ1-2,TGCAGCGTCGCACATACTAGGACAGAGGGTGGCTACACCTTC,CSVAHTRTEGGYTF
.,TRBV9,.,TRBJ2-1,TGTGCCAGCAGCGTAGTAATGGCTTCCGAGGATGAGCAGTTCTTC,CASSVVMASEDEQFF
TRBD2,TRBV5-6,.,TRBJ2-3,TGTGCCAGCAGCTCCGGACTAGCGGGAGGGCCAGGGGATACGCAGTATTTT,CASSSGLAGGPGDTQYF
.,TRBV6-5,.,TRBJ1-2,TGTGCCAGCAGTTACAAGAGGGTTTGGGATGGCTACACCTTC,CASSYKRVWDGYTF
.,TRBV2,.,TRBJ1-1,TGTGCCAGCAGTGAAGCTATACGGGGGGCCCTCAACACTGAAGCTTTCTTT,CASSEAIRGALNTEAFF
.,TRBV5-1,few,TRBJ1-3,TGCGCCAGCAGCACCAACAGGGACTCTGGAAACACCATATATTTT,CASSTNRDSGNTIYF
TRBD2,TRBV5-1,few,TRBJ2-3,TGCGCCAGCAGCACGGGACTAGCGGGAGTACCCACCCCCACAGATACGCAGTATTTT,CASSTGLAGVPTPTDTQYF
TRBD2,TRBV4-1,.,TRBJ2-5,TGCGCCAGCAGCCCTACTAGCGGGGGACCCGGGACCCAGTACTTC,CASSPTSGGPGTQYF
.,TRBV19,.,TRBJ2-7,TGTGCCAGCGGGGTACCCTACGAGCAGTACTTC,CASGVPYEQYF
.,TRBV5-8,few,TRBJ2-3,TGTGCCAGCAGCTTGGCCGGCAGGGCCGGGGATACGCAGTATTTT,CASSLAGRAGDTQYF
.,TRBV6-1,.,TRBJ2-3,TGTGCCAGCAGTGAATCGTTGAGCACAGATACGCAGTATTTT,CASSESLSTDTQYF
.,TRBV7-9,.,TRBJ2-2,TGTGCCAGCAGCTCCGGGATTCGGGCCGGGGAGCTGTTTTTT,CASSSGIRAGELFF
.,TRBV6-5,.,TRBJ2-1,TGTGCCAGCAGTTTTAGACGGAGAGAAACCTACAATGAGCAGTTCTTC,CASSFRRRETYNEQFF
.,TRBV9,.,TRBJ1-5,TGTGCCAGCAGCCCCCGCGGTCTTAGCAATCAGCCCCAGCATTTT,CASSPRGLSNQPQHF
TRBD1,TRBV4-1,few,TRBJ1-5,TGCGCCAGCAGCCAAGGGGGACAGGGGGTAAATCAGCCCCAGCATTTT,CASSQGGQGVNQPQHF
.,TRBV29-1,.,TRBJ2-5,TGCAGCGTTGCCTCCCTCCAAGAGACCCAGTACTTC,CSVASLQETQYF
TRBD1,TRBV7-8,once,TRBJ2-2,TGTGCCAGCAGCTTAGGACAGGGGGCAAGAGGGACCGGGGAGCTGTTTTTT,CASSLGQGARGTGELFF
.,TRBV6-6,.,TRBJ1-1,TGTGCCAGCAGTTATCCCAATACTGAAGCTTTCTTT,CASSYPNTEAFF
TRBD1,TRBV19,.,TRBJ1-6,TGTGCCAGTAAATACAGGGGAGGCAATTCACCCCTCCACTTT,CASKYRGGNSPLHF
.,TRBV29-1,.,TRBJ1-1,TGCAGCGCTATAGGGGGGGTGGCCACTGAAGCTTTCTTT,CSAIGGVATEAFF
TRBD1,TRBV4-1,few,TRBJ2-6,TGCGCCAGCGGGCACCGGGACAGGGGATCCTCTGGGGCCAACGTCCTGACTTTC,CASGHRDRGSSGANVLTF
.,TRBV6-6,.,TRBJ1-2,TGTGCCAGCACCTTCAGGGAATTCGATGGCTACACCTTC,CASTFREFDGYTF
.,TRBV29-1,once,TRBJ2-2,TGCAGCGTTGAAGGGCAGAACACCGGGGAGCTGTTTTTT,CSVEGQNTGELFF
.,TRBV10-2,.,TRBJ2-7,TGCGCCAGCACCACGGGGTCCTACGAGCAGTACTTC,CASTTGSYEQYF
TRBD1,TRBV6-6,.,TRBJ2-7,TGTGCCAGCAGCGGACAGGGTTCCAACGAGCAGTACTTC,CASSGQGSNEQYF
TRBD2,TRBV9,.,TRBJ2-5,TGTGCCAGCAGCGTAGATGGGGGGGGTTGGGGAGAAGAGACCCAGTACTTC,CASSVDGGGWGEETQYF
TRBD2,TRBV4-2,.,TRBJ2-2,TGTGCCAGCAGCCAAGAGGCTAGCGGGGGGCTGGGGGAGCTGTTTTTT,CASSQEASGGLGELFF
TRBD1,TRBV19,.,TRBJ2-3,TGTGCCAGTAGTATAGGGACAGGTCTTAGCACAGATACGCAGTATTTT,CASSIGTGLSTDTQYF
TRBD1,TRBV5-6,.,TRBJ1-1,TGTGCCAGCAGCTTGGTGGCCGGGACAGGGTCTGAAGCTTTCTTT,CASSLVAGTGSEAFF
.,TRBV5-1,.,TRBJ2-6,TGCGCCAGCAGCTCTGAACCAGGAAGCTCTGGGGCCAACGTCCTGACTTTC,CASSSEPGSSGANVLTF
.,TRBV18,.,TRBJ1-1,TGTGCCAGCTCCCCAGGGACAACACTGATGAACACTGAAGCTTTCTTT,CASSPGTTLMNTEAFF